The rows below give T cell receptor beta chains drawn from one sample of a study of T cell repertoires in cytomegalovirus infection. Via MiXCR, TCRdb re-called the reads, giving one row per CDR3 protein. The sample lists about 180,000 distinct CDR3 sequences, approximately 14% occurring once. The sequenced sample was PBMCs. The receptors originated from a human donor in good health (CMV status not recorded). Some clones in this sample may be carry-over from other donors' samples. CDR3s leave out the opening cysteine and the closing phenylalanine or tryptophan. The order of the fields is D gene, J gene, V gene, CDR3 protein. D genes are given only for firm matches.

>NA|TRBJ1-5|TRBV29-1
SVGHSADQPQH
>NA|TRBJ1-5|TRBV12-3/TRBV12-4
ASSPHISRDQPQH
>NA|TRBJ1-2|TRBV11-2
ASSRPPEANYGYT
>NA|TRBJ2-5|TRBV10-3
AISERGTVPNQETQY
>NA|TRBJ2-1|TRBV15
ATRERVIYNEQF
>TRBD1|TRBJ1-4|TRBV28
ASSSRQGAREKLF
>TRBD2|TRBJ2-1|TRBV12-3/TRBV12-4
ASTRAGEGEQF
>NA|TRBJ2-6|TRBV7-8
ASSLVHSGANVLT
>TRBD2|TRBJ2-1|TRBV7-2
ASSLMVLLAGGLLEQF
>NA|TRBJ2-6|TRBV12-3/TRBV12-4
ASTPTGANVLT
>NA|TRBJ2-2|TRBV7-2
ASSVVLGGLTGELF
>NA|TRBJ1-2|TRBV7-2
ASSPGRGLHYGYT
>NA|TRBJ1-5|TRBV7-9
ASSPGDQPQH
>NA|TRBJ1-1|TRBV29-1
SVGLMNTEAF
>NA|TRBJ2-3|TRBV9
ASSAYRDTSTDTQY
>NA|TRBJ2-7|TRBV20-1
SARAGTYEQY
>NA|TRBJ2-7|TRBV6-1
ASSEGHSYEQY
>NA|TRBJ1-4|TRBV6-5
ASSQSGRPSNEKLF
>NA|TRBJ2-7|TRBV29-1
SVERERKAPREQY
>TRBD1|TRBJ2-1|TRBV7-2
ASSEWDRRTTIEQF
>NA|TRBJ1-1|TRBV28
ASSLWGGGASNTEAF
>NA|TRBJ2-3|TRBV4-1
ASSQREDGTDTQY
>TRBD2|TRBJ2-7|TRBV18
ASSPKSGGFYEQY
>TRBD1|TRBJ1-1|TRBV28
ASSSTGEGGGGTEAF
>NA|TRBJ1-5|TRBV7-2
ASAQVGNQPQH
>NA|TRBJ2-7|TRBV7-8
ASSPGRGSSYEQY
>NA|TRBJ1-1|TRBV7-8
ASSLQGGRNTEAF
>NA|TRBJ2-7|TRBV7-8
ASSLAMDEQY
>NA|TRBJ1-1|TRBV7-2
ASSLWGEWTEAF
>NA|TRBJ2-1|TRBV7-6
ASSLALKGSGNEQF
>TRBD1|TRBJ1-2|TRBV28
ASSLFSDRGGGYT
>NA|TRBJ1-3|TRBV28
ASSPTGLAASGNTIY
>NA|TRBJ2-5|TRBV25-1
ASSQARVAFPRVTQY
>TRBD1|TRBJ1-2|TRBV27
ASSALDRDYGYT
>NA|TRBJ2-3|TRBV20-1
SASLDTQY
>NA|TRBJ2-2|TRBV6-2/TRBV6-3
ASSYRDYNTGELF
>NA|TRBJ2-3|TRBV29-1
SADSISTDTQY
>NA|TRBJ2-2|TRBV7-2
ASSPPGTNGELF
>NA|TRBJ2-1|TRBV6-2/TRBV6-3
ASSYSVTQGEGDEQF
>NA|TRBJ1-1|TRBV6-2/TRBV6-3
ASSYSRDSLEAF
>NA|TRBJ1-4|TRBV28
ASSPDLLSDRKNEKLF
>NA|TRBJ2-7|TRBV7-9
ASSFRGDEQY
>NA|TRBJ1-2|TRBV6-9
ASSYSPGHPYGYT
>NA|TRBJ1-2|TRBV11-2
ASSLDRLSGDGYT
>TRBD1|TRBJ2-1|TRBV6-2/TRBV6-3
ASGGAGTGGFRPYNEQF
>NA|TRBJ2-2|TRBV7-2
ASSLDPLGSGELF
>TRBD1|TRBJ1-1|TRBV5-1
ASSGTGPNTEAF
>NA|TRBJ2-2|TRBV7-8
ASSSVGVSIPNTGELF
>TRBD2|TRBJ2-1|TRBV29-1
SVTLSGRNNEQF
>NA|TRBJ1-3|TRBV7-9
ASSPPGGAGNTIY
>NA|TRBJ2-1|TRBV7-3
ASSADGPGNEQF
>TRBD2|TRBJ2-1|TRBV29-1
STREGVNEQF
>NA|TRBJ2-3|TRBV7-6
ASSPLREGTQY
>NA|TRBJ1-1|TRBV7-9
ASDKLQGNTEAF
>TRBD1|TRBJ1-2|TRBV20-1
SAVDRGRNGYT